The rows below give T cell receptor beta chains drawn from one sample of a study of blood T cell repertoires in COVID-19. Here immunoSEQ multiplex PCR was the method, and the copy in TCRdb shows in-frame clones only, minus some. This sample has approximately 220,000 clones, with 84% found just once. Sequenced material: PBMCs or T cells enriched from blood (not recorded which). The receptor set was obtained from a woman aged 35 to 49 who had recovered from COVID-19. The CDR3 runs from the conserved cysteine through the conserved F or W. The order of the fields is V gene, J gene, D gene, clone size, CDR3 protein. D genes are given only for firm matches. For some rows the clone size is stated as once, few or many, or as a class when expanded; others skip it.

v_gene: TRBV5-1; j_gene: TRBJ1-3; d_gene: -; abundance: -; CDR3aa: CASSLAGGKTSGNTIYF
v_gene: TRBV6-2/TRBV6-3; j_gene: TRBJ2-1; d_gene: -; abundance: once; CDR3aa: CASSRGGGSYNEQFF
v_gene: TRBV6-2/TRBV6-3; j_gene: TRBJ2-3; d_gene: TRBD2; abundance: -; CDR3aa: CASSYREGLAGSTDTQYF
v_gene: TRBV7-2; j_gene: TRBJ2-5; d_gene: -; abundance: -; CDR3aa: CASSPAQRETQYF
v_gene: TRBV19; j_gene: TRBJ1-1; d_gene: -; abundance: once; CDR3aa: CASSMTGGGEAFF
v_gene: TRBV29-1; j_gene: TRBJ2-1; d_gene: TRBD2; abundance: -; CDR3aa: CSVVAGAYNEQFF
v_gene: TRBV5-4; j_gene: TRBJ2-5; d_gene: -; abundance: -; CDR3aa: CASSPTPLTQETQYF
v_gene: TRBV11-2; j_gene: TRBJ2-2; d_gene: -; abundance: -; CDR3aa: CASSLVGGYDTGELFF
v_gene: TRBV7-8; j_gene: TRBJ2-5; d_gene: -; abundance: -; CDR3aa: CASSLVGVETQYF
v_gene: TRBV3-1/TRBV3-2; j_gene: TRBJ2-7; d_gene: TRBD2; abundance: -; CDR3aa: CASSPGLGPYEQYF
v_gene: TRBV29-1; j_gene: TRBJ1-1; d_gene: -; abundance: once; CDR3aa: CSVDESGAFF
v_gene: TRBV10-2; j_gene: TRBJ2-6; d_gene: -; abundance: -; CDR3aa: CASRESRGIGSGANVLTF
v_gene: TRBV3-1/TRBV3-2; j_gene: TRBJ2-1; d_gene: TRBD2; abundance: -; CDR3aa: CASSQNNVANGPGRDEQFF
v_gene: TRBV6-2/TRBV6-3; j_gene: TRBJ1-2; d_gene: -; abundance: once; CDR3aa: CASRYPGATRFYGYTF
v_gene: TRBV5-1; j_gene: TRBJ1-2; d_gene: TRBD1; abundance: -; CDR3aa: CASSLARTGWIDDGYTF
v_gene: TRBV19; j_gene: TRBJ1-4; d_gene: -; abundance: once; CDR3aa: CASSPRDTINEKLFF
v_gene: TRBV3-1/TRBV3-2; j_gene: TRBJ2-7; d_gene: TRBD1; abundance: -; CDR3aa: CASSLGQGYEQYF
v_gene: TRBV9; j_gene: TRBJ2-5; d_gene: -; abundance: -; CDR3aa: CASSVDEAGEVRETQYF